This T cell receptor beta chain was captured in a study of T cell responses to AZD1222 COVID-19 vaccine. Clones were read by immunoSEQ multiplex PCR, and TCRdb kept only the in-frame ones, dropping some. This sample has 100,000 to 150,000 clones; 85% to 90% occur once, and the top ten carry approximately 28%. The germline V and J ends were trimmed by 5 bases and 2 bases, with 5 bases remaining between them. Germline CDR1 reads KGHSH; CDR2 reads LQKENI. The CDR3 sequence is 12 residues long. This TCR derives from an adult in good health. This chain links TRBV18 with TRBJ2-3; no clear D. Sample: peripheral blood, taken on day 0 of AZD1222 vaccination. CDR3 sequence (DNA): TGTGCCAGCTCATTACTCACAGATACGCAGTATTTT. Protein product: CASSLLTDTQYF. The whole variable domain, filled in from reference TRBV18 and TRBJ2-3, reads NAGVMQNPRHLVRRRGQEARLRCSPMKGHSHVYWYRQLPEEGLKFMVYLQKENIIDESGMPKERFSAEFPKEGPSILRIQQVVRGDSAAYFCASSLLTDTQYFGPGTRLTVL.